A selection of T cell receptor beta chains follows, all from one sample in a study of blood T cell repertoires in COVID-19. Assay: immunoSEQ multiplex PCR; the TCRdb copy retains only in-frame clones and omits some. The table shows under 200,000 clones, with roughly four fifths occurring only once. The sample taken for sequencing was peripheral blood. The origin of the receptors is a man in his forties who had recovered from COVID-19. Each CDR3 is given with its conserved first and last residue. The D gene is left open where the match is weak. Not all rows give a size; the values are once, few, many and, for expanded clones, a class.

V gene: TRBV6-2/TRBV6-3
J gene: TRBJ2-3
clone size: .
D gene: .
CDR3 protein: CASSYSGTPSDTDTQYF
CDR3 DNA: TGTGCCAGCAGTTACTCGGGCACACCTAGCGACACAGATACGCAGTATTTT

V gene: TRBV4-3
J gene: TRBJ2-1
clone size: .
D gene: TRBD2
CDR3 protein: CASSQILGRGNEQFF
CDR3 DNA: TGCGCCAGCAGCCAAATTTTGGGGAGGGGCAATGAGCAGTTCTTC

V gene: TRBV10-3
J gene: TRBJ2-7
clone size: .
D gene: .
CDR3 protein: CAITRDTSYEQYF
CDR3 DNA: TGTGCCATCACTAGGGACACTTCCTACGAGCAGTACTTC

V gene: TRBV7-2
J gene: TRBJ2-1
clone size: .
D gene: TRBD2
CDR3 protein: CASSLVGSGGPYEQFF
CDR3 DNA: TGTGCCAGCAGCTTGGTAGGGTCGGGGGGGCCCTATGAGCAGTTCTTC

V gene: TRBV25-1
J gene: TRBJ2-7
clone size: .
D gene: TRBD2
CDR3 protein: CASGWGGSTHEQYF
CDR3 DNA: TGTGCCAGCGGCTGGGGCGGGAGTACCCACGAGCAGTACTTC

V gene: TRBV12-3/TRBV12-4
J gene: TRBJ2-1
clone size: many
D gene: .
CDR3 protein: CASSSRSGMFF
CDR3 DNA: TGTGCCAGCAGCTCCCGATCGGGGATGTTCTTC

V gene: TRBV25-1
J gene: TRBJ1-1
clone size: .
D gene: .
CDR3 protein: CASSEQGNTEAFF
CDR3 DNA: TGTGCCAGCAGTGAACAGGGGAACACTGAAGCTTTCTTT

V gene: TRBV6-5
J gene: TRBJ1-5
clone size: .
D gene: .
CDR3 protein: CASRRQGGLPQHF
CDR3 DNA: TGTGCCAGCAGGCGGCAGGGAGGTCTGCCCCAGCATTTT

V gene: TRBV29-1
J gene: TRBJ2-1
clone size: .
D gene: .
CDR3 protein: CSVDDTKQFF
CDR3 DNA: TGCAGCGTTGACGACACCAAGCAGTTCTTC

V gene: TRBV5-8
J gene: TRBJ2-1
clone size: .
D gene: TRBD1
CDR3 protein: CASSTQGTYNEQFF
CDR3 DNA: TGTGCCAGCAGCACACAGGGGACCTACAATGAGCAGTTCTTC

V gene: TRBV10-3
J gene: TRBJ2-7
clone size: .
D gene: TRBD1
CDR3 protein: CATYGTGGYEQYF
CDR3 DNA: TGTGCCACCTATGGGACAGGGGGATACGAGCAGTACTTC

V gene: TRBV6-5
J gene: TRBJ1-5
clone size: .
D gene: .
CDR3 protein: CASSYSGRDQPQHF
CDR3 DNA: TGTGCCAGCAGTTACTCGGGGAGGGATCAGCCCCAGCATTTT

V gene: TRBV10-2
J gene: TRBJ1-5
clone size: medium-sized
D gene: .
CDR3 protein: CASSETENQPQHF
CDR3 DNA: TGCGCCAGCAGTGAGACTGAAAATCAGCCCCAGCATTTT

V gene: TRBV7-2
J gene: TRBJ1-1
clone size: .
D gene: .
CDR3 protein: CASSIGQNTEAFF
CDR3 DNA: TGTGCCAGCAGCATCGGACAGAACACTGAAGCTTTCTTT

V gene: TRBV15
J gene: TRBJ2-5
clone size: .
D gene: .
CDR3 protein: CATSRGRGAPGTQYF
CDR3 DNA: TGTGCCACCAGCAGGGGGCGAGGTGCACCGGGGACCCAGTACTTC

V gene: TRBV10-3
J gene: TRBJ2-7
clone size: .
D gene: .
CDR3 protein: CAISDLGHEQYF
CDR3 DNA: TGTGCCATCAGTGATCTGGGGCACGAGCAGTACTTC

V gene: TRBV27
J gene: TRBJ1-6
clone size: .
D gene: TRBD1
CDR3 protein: CASRAPSGTGITPLHF
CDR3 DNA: TGTGCCAGCAGAGCACCCTCCGGGACAGGGATCACACCCCTCCACTTT

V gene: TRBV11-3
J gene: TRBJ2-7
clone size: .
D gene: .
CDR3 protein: CASSFPTQVAGYEQYF
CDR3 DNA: TGTGCCAGCAGCTTTCCCACCCAGGTTGCGGGTTACGAGCAGTACTTC

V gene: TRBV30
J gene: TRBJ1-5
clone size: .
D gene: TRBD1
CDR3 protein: CAWTPGQFGQPQHF
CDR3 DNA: TGTGCCTGGACCCCGGGACAGTTTGGGCAGCCCCAGCATTTT

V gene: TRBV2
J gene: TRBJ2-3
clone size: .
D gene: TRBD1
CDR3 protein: CASWDRYTDTQYF
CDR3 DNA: TGTGCCAGCTGGGACAGATACACAGATACGCAGTATTTT

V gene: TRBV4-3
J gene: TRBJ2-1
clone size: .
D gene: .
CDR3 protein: CASSQDLGGDEQFF
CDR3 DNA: TGCGCCAGCAGCCAAGATCTTGGGGGCGATGAGCAGTTCTTC

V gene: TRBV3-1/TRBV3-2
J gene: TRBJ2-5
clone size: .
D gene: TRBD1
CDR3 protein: CASRPKIDRGRETQYF
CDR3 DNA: TGTGCCAGCAGACCTAAAATCGACAGGGGGCGTGAGACCCAGTACTTC

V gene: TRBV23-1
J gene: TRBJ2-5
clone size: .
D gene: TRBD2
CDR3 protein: CASSQSPALAGVLETQYF
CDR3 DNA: TGCGCCAGCAGTCAATCTCCCGCACTAGCGGGAGTACTGGAGACCCAGTACTTC

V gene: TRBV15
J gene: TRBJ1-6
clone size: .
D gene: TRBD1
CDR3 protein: CATSPRQGVSPLHF
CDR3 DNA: TGTGCCACCAGCCCACGACAGGGCGTCTCACCCCTCCACTTT

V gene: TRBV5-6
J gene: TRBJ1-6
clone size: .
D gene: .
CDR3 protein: CASSLEQAATPLHF
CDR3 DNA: TGTGCCAGCAGCTTGGAACAGGCGGCGACACCCCTCCACTTT

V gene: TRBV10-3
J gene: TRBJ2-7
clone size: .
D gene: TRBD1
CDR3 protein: CASKGQGSSEQYF
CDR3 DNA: TGTGCCAGCAAGGGACAGGGGTCTTCCGAGCAGTACTTC

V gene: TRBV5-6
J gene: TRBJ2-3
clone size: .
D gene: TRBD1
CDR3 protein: CASSTGQGNPDTQYF
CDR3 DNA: TGTGCCAGCTCTACTGGACAGGGGAACCCAGATACGCAGTATTTT

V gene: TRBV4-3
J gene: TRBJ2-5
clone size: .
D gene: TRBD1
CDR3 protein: CASSLQGARETQYF
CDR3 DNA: TGCGCCAGCAGCCTCCAGGGGGCGAGAGAGACCCAGTACTTC

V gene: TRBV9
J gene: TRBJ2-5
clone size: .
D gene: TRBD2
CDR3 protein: CASSVGGSQETQYF
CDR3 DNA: TGTGCCAGCAGCGTAGGCGGGAGTCAAGAGACCCAGTACTTC

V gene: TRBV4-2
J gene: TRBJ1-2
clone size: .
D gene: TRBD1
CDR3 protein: CASSPSIQAGSYRGGYTF
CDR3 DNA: TGTGCCAGCAGCCCAAGTATACAAGCAGGGAGCTACAGGGGTGGCTACACCTTC

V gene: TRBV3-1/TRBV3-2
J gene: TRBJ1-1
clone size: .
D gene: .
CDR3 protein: CASSQGALPNTEAFF
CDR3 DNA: TGTGCCAGCAGCCAGGGGGCGCTTCCCAACACTGAAGCTTTCTTT

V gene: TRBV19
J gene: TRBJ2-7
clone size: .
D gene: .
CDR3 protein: CASSIRGQGTYEQYF
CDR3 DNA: TGTGCCAGTAGTATACGTGGGCAGGGTACGTACGAGCAGTACTTC

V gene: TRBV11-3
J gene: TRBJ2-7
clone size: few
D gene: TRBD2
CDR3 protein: CASGNLAGSYEQYF
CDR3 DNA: TGTGCCAGCGGAAACCTAGCGGGCTCCTACGAGCAGTACTTC

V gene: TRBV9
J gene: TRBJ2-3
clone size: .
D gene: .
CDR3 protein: CASTRGEATDTQYF
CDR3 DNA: TGTGCCAGCACCAGAGGGGAGGCTACAGATACGCAGTATTTT

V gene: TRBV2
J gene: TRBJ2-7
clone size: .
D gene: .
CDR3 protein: CASLGGEQYF
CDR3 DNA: TGTGCCAGCCTTGGGGGGGAGCAGTACTTC

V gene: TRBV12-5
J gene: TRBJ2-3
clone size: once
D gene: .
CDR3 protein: CASGLGLGSTDTQYF
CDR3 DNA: TGTGCTAGTGGCCTTGGACTCGGAAGCACAGATACGCAGTATTTT

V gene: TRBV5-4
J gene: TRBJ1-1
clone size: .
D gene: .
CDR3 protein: CASSHGAHTEAFF
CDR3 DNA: TGTGCCAGCAGTCATGGGGCACACACTGAAGCTTTCTTT

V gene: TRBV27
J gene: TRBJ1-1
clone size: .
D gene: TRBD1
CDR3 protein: CASSSGQGGSTEAFF
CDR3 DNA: TGTGCCAGCAGTTCCGGACAGGGGGGGAGCACTGAAGCTTTCTTT

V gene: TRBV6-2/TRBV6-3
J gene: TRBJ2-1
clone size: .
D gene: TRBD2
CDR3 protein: CASSASGGATEQFF
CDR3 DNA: TGTGCCAGCAGTGCTAGCGGGGGGGCCACTGAGCAGTTCTTC

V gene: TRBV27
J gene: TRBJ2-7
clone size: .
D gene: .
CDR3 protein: CASAPQGPDAYEQYF
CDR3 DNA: TGTGCCAGCGCCCCACAGGGACCTGATGCCTACGAGCAGTACTTC

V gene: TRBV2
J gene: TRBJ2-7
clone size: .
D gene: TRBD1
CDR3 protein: CASSEEGQGGYEQYF
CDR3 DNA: TGTGCCAGCAGTGAAGAGGGACAGGGAGGCTACGAGCAGTACTTC

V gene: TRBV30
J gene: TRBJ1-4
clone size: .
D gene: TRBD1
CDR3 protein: CACYRGRLANEKLFF
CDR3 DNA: TGTGCCTGCTACAGGGGGCGGCTGGCTAATGAAAAACTGTTTTTT

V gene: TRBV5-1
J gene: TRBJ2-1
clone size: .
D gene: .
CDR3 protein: CASSVGAVREQFF
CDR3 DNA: TGCGCCAGCAGCGTCGGTGCGGTTCGTGAGCAGTTCTTC

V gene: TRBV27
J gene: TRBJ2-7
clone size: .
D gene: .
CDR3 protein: CASSPRQSSYEQYF
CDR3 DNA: TGTGCCAGCAGTCCTAGACAGAGCTCCTACGAGCAGTACTTC

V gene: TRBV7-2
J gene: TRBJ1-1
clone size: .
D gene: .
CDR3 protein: CASSFASAGNTEAFF
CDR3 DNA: TGTGCCAGCAGCTTTGCATCGGCAGGGAACACTGAAGCTTTCTTT

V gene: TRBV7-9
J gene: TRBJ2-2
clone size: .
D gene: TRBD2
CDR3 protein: CASSSFSGSTGGELFF
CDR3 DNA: TGTGCCAGCAGCAGCTTCAGCGGGAGTACTGGCGGGGAGCTGTTTTTT

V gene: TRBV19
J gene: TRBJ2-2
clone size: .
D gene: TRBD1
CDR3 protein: CASSRQGARTGELFF
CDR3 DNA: TGTGCCAGTAGCCGACAGGGGGCCCGGACCGGGGAGCTGTTTTTT

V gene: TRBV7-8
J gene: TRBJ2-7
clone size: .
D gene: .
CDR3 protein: CASSPWEAEQYF
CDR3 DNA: TGTGCCAGCAGCCCCTGGGAGGCCGAGCAGTACTTC

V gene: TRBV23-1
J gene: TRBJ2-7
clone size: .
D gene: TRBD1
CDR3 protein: CASSQTGGSWYEQYF
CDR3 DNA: TGCGCCAGCAGTCAGACAGGGGGGAGTTGGTACGAGCAGTACTTC

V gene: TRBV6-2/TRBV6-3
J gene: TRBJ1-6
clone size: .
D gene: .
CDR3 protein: CASSSPLADSRNF
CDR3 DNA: TGTGCCAGCAGTTCCCCCTTGGCGGACAGCCGTAACTTT

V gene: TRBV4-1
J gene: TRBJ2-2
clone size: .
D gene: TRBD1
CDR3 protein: CASSQTLGGRLGQGNTGELFF
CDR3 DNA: TGCGCCAGCAGCCAAACCTTGGGGGGGAGGTTGGGACAGGGAAACACCGGGGAGCTGTTTTTT

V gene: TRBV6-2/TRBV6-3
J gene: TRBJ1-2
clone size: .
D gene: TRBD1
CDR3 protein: CASSSRQGLITRDYGYTF
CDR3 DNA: TGTGCCAGCAGTTCAAGACAGGGATTGATCACCAGAGACTATGGCTACACCTTC

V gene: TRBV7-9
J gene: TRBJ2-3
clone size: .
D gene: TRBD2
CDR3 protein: CASSYIGTRGDTQYF
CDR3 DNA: TGTGCCAGCAGCTATATCGGGACTAGAGGAGATACGCAGTATTTT

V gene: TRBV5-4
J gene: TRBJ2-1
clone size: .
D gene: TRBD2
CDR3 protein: CASSYTAGGEQFF
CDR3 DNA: TGTGCCAGCAGCTACACGGCGGGGGGCGAGCAGTTCTTC